This is a list of T cell receptor beta chains from one sample in a study of long-term antiretroviral therapy in people with HIV. Some clones are missing from TCRdb's copy, which holds only in-frame ones; the method was immunoSEQ multiplex PCR. The sample holds tens of thousands of clones; 75% to 90% are singletons and the top ten take about a quarter. This material consisted of unsorted PBMCs, taken 0.4 years after starting antiretroviral therapy. The source is a man over 45 with HIV. The CDR3 runs from the conserved cysteine through the conserved F or W. D genes are given only for firm matches. Expanded clones are given a class, and other clones once, few, many or no size at all.

j_call	d_call	v_call	clone_size	cdr3_aa	cdr3_nt
TRBJ1-3	TRBD1	TRBV5-4	once	CASSLEGAQNTIYF	TGTGCCAGCAGCTTGGAGGGGGCTCAAAACACCATATATTTT
TRBJ1-3	.	TRBV28	.	CASSLLNTIYF	TGTGCCAGCAGTTTACTAAACACCATATATTTT
TRBJ1-2	.	TRBV4-3	.	CASSQDTRPGNYGYTF	TGCGCCAGCAGCCAAGATACGCGACCCGGGAACTATGGCTACACCTTC
TRBJ1-1	.	TRBV10-3	.	CAISESGTAGEAFF	TGTGCCATCAGTGAGTCGGGGACGGCGGGTGAAGCTTTCTTT
TRBJ1-2	TRBD1	TRBV7-2	few	CASSLAFSGTGNGYTF	TGTGCCAGCAGCTTAGCGTTCTCCGGGACAGGGAATGGCTACACCTTC
TRBJ2-6	.	TRBV11-2	.	CASSPLHSGANVLTF	TGTGCCAGCAGCCCCTTGCACTCTGGGGCCAACGTCCTGACTTTC
TRBJ2-2	.	TRBV19	.	CASSIGGWNTGELFF	TGTGCCAGTAGTATAGGAGGGTGGAACACCGGGGAGCTGTTTTTT
TRBJ1-4	.	TRBV9	.	CASSVEGFSEKLFF	TGTGCCAGCAGCGTGGAAGGGTTTTCTGAAAAACTGTTTTTT
TRBJ1-2	TRBD1	TRBV7-2	.	CASRDRGYGYTF	TGTGCCAGCAGAGACAGGGGGTATGGCTACACCTTC
TRBJ2-7	TRBD1	TRBV28	once	CASYPGTASYEQYF	TGTGCCTCCTACCCTGGGACAGCTTCCTACGAGCAGTACTTC
TRBJ2-7	.	TRBV28	.	CASSSQVTYEQYF	TGTGCCAGCAGTTCACAGGTAACCTACGAGCAGTACTTC
TRBJ1-5	.	TRBV4-1	.	CASSPEGRAYSNQPQHF	TGCGCCAGCAGCCCCGAGGGAAGAGCTTATAGCAATCAGCCCCAGCATTTT
TRBJ1-4	TRBD1	TRBV5-1	.	CASSLGGGSTYGRPEKLFF	TGCGCCAGCAGCTTGGGAGGGGGCTCAACGTATGGACGCCCTGAAAAACTGTTTTTT
TRBJ2-2	TRBD1	TRBV6-5	.	CASSSPGQLTGELFF	TGTGCCAGCAGTTCACCGGGACAGCTAACCGGGGAGCTGTTTTTT
TRBJ1-5	.	TRBV27	.	CASSPRQVGNQPQHF	TGTGCCAGCAGCCCCAGACAGGTTGGCAATCAGCCCCAGCATTTT
TRBJ2-2	.	TRBV29-1	.	CSVEDSRLGGELFF	TGCAGCGTTGAAGATAGCAGGCTCGGGGGGGAGCTGTTTTTT
TRBJ1-3	.	TRBV6-5	.	CASSWDSGGTGNTIYF	TGTGCCAGCAGTTGGGATTCCGGAGGGACTGGAAACACCATATATTTT